This T cell receptor beta chain emerged from a study of patients and donors after allogeneic stem cell transplantation. This clonotype has at least ten counts. The CDR3 is 12 amino acids. The V gene lost 4 bases and the J gene lost 12 bases, with 16 bases spanning the gap. In germline, CDR1 is SGHDT, CDR2 YYEEEE. Each CDR3 protein is one row after TCRdb ran MiXCR on the RT-PCR reads. There are about 110,000 distinct CDR3 sequences in the sample; roughly 35% occur only once, and around 27% lies in the top ten. Sequencing input: blood, either unsorted or a sorted T cell fraction (not recorded which). V is TRBV5-6 and J is TRBJ1-2; D may be TRBD1 (5 bases). The clonotype comes from a human donor who was either an allogeneic HSCT recipient or a stem cell or donor lymphocyte infusion donor (not recorded which). It is not recorded whose cells these are; they may come from a transplant donor. The CDR3 coding sequence is TGTGCCAGCAGCCTAACATTAACAGGAAACACCTTC. Protein sequence: CASSLTLTGNTF.